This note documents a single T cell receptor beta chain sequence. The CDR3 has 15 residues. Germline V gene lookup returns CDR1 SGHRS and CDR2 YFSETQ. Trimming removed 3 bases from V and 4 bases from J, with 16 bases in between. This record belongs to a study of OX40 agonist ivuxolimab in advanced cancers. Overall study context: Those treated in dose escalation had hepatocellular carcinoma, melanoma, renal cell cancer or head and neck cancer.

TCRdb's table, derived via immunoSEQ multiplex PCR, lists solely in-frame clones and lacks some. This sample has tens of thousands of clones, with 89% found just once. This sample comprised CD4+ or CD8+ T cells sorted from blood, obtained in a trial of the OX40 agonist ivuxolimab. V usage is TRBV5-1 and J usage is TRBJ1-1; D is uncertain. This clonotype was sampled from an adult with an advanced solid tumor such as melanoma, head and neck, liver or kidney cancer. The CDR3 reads CASSYLLDTSTEAFF. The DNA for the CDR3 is TGCGCCAGCAGCTACCTACTCGACACTAGCACTGAAGCTTTCTTT.